One sample yielded the 9 T cell receptor beta chains listed below, sequenced in a study of neurological immune-mediated disorders. TCRdb ran MiXCR on the 5' RACE reads and lists one entry per CDR3 protein. This table holds about 53,000 distinct CDR3 sequences, roughly 3.2% found once. The source material was PBMCs. The receptors shown here come from a woman between 25 and 40 years old with multiple sclerosis.

This clonotype was seen many times. This chain connects TRBV4-1 to TRBJ2-5, with D perhaps TRBD1 or TRBD2 (5 bases each). Germline CDR1 reads MGHRA; CDR2 reads YSYEKL. V shed 4 bases and J shed 6 bases, with 12 bases lying between them. The CDR3 runs to 13 residues. As DNA, the CDR3 is TGCGCCAGCAGCCCGACCCAGGGACAGACCCAGTACTTC. Amino acids: CASSPTQGQTQYF.

Many counts were recorded for this clonotype. The chain recombines TRBV21-1 with TRBJ2-2; the table's TRBD2 call for D was not verified on the DNA. TRBV21-1 is a known pseudogene. The CDR3 length is 19 residues. CDR3 bases: TGTGCCAGCAGCAATCGCGGGGGTAGCGGGACCCTCAACACCGGGGAGCTGTTTTTT. Translating it yields CASSNRGGSGTLNTGELFF.

This clonotype was found many times. The chain has TRBV20-1 and TRBJ2-5, with D possibly called TRBD1 or TRBD2 (5 bases each). The germline V gene has CDR1 DFQATT and CDR2 SNEGSKA (reference sequence). This CDR3 comprises 15 residues. V was clipped by 4 bases and J by 0 bases, with 15 bases between them. The CDR3 loop is CSATLTGPNQETQYF. Written as DNA, the CDR3 is TGCAGTGCTACGCTAACGGGACCTAACCAAGAGACCCAGTACTTC.

This clonotype has at least ten counts. Here the CDR3 DNA reads TGTGCCAGCAGTTCAAGACAGGGCAGGTCAGATACGCAGTATTTT. Translating gives CASSSRQGRSDTQYF. This sequence joins TRBV28 and TRBJ2-3; 7 bases match TRBD1. Looked up from germline, CDR1 is MDHEN and CDR2 is SYDVKM. V lost 4 bases and J lost 4; bases outside the gene matches: 8. The CDR3 runs 15 residues. Full variable domain (rest looked up from reference TRBV28 and TRBJ2-3): DVKVTQSSRYLVKRTGEKVFLECVQDMDHENMFWYRQDPGLGLRLIYFSYDVKMKEKGDIPEGYSVSREKKERFSLILESASTNQTSMYLCASSSRQGRSDTQYFGPGTRLTVL.

This clonotype was observed at least ten times. The chain joins TRBV10-3 to TRBJ1-4, with TRBD1 identical over 8 bases. Germline V gene sequence: CDR1 ENHRY, CDR2 SYGVKD. The trim removed 6 bases at V and 3 bases at J, leaving 6 bases unmatched. The CDR3 spans 15 residues. The CDR3 DNA reads TGTGCCATCAGAAAAGGACAGGGACCTAATGAAAAACTGTTTTTT. This codes for CAIRKGQGPNEKLFF.

This clonotype was seen repeatedly, ten times or more. The chain employs TRBV20-1 and TRBJ2-5; D may be TRBD1 (5 bases). V was pared by 5 bases and J by 7 bases, with 8 bases between. Germline CDR1 reads DFQATT; CDR2 reads SNEGSKA (reference sequence). The length of the CDR3 is 10 residues. The CDR3 DNA reads TGCAGTGCTTCTAGGGGGACCCAGTACTTC. Protein sequence: CSASRGTQYF.

This clonotype appeared many times. The J gene is TRBJ2-7, the V gene TRBV4-1; D gene ambiguous. CDR1 MGHRA and CDR2 YSYEKL come from the germline V gene. V was clipped by 0 bases and J by 3 bases, with 24 bases between them. CDR3 length: 19 amino acids. CDR3 nucleotide sequence: TGCGCCAGCAGCCAAGAACGGAGTTTCTTCGCAAATAGCAACTACGAGCAGTACTTC. This sequence encodes CASSQERSFFANSNYEQYF.

This clonotype was detected ten times or more. The chain uses TRBV29-1 and TRBJ2-1; the match to TRBD1 covers 9 bases. Trimming removed 6 bases from V and 5 bases from J; junction bases left unmatched: 5. CDR1 and CDR2 (germline): SQVTM, ANQGSEA. The CDR3 contains 13 residues. CDR3 in DNA: TGCAGCGTCGTCCGGGACAGGGACAATGAGCAGTTCTTC. Translation: CSVVRDRDNEQFF.

The genes are TRBV28 and TRBJ2-2, with 8 positions matching TRBD1. Germline trimming cut 6 bases from V and 9 bases from J; bases unmatched to any gene: 6. The germline gives CDR1 MDHEN, CDR2 SYDVKM. The CDR3 consists of 13 residues. This chain's CDR3 is CASRKQGGWELFF. CDR3 in DNA: TGTGCCAGCAGAAAACAGGGGGGCTGGGAGCTGTTTTTT.